The next 9 T cell receptor beta chains were all read from a single sample in a study of Graves' ophthalmopathy and Graves' hyperthyroidism. The sequenced template was RNA, covering the TCR beta CDR3 region. An opening RT-PCR round employed HTBI primers and preceded a second-round multiplex PCR. Using its own MiXCR run on the multiplex PCR reads, TCRdb lists one record per CDR3 protein. Of around 36,000 distinct CDR3 sequences in the sample, approximately 50% were seen once. The sample taken for sequencing was peripheral blood. The receptors were gathered from an adult woman with stable Graves' hyperthyroidism.

As regards this clonotype: This is likely a read error, given that the CDR3 carries no conserved phenylalanine or tryptophan at its end. The chain has TRBV20-1 and TRBJ1-1; maybe TRBD1 (5 bases). CDR3 length: 21 residues. Germline CDR1 DFQATT, CDR2 SNEGSKA (reference sequence). CDR3 coding DNA: TGCAATCCAACTCCGACAGTTCCAAAAGTTGCCCTTCCCACACTGAACACTGAAGCTTTCTCT. As protein: CNPTPTVPKVALPTLNTEAFS.

This chain uses TRBV7-9 with TRBJ1-1; possibly TRBD1 for D (5 bases). The CDR3 loop spans 16 amino acids. Germline CDR1 SEHNR, CDR2 FQNEAQ (reference sequence). Trimming removed 5 bases from V and 4 bases from J, with 20 bases in between. The CDR3 nucleotides are TGTGCCAGCAGCCGTACGAAGACAGCCGCGACCACTGAAGCTTTCTTT. Its translation: CASSRTKTAATTEAFF.

Points on this clonotype: The conserved phenylalanine or tryptophan is not found at the CDR3 terminus, so this likely reflects a read error. No DNA is shown, since the ends of the CDR3 on it are uncertain; the CDR3 is the one TCRdb lists. CDR3 loop: CSASFGTS. The chain employs TRBV20-1 and TRBJ2-7; the table calls TRBD2, which could not be checked here. The germline V gene encodes CDR1 DFQATT and CDR2 SNEGSKA (reference sequence). The CDR3 length is 8 residues, termini included.

This clonotype is a singleton in its sample. The V call is TRBV20-1, the J call TRBJ1-2, with 9 bases that match TRBD1. The V gene end was trimmed by 0 bases and the J gene end by 5 bases; junction bases not matched to a gene: 7. The CDR3 totals 15 residues. CDR1 DFQATT and CDR2 SNEGSKA come from the germline V gene (reference sequence). CDR3 amino acids: CSARELQGARYGYTF. Written as DNA, the CDR3 is TGCAGTGCTAGAGAATTACAGGGGGCTAGGTATGGCTACACCTTC.

The chain couples TRBV7-2 to TRBJ2-5; 14 nucleotides align to TRBD2. There are 16 residues in the CDR3. The V and J ends lost 3 bases and 5 bases, in that order; junction bases with no gene match: 5. Germline V gene lookup returns CDR1 SGHTA and CDR2 FQGNSA. DNA for the CDR3: TGTGCCAGCAGCTTCGGACTAGCGGGAGGTCCGGAGACCCAGTACTTC. Protein: CASSFGLAGGPETQYF.

The chain couples TRBV9 to TRBJ2-5; maybe TRBD1 (6 bases). The length of the CDR3 is 14 residues. The V gene's germline CDR1 is SGDLS and CDR2 YYNGEE. V lost 4 bases to trimming and J lost 2 bases, with 12 bases between them. The CDR3 spells CASSPGQPQETQYF. CDR3 nucleotide sequence: TGTGCCAGCAGCCCCGGACAGCCGCAAGAGACCCAGTACTTC.

The rearrangement joins TRBV6-6 to TRBJ1-1; D is ambiguous. CDR3 length: 12 residues. Per germline, CDR1 MNHNY and CDR2 SVGAGI (reference sequence). The V and J ends lost 8 bases and 3 bases respectively, with 10 bases between them. DNA for the CDR3: TGTGCCAGCGCGACATTAGACACTGAAGCTTTCTTT. This codes for CASATLDTEAFF.

The chain has TRBV7-2 and TRBJ1-4; 7 bases align to TRBD1. The CDR3 is 15 amino acids. Trimming cost V 5 bases and J 10 bases; bases outside gene matches: 13. CDR1 and CDR2 (germline): SGHTA, FQGNSA. The CDR3 protein is CASSLQQGVVGKLFF. DNA of the CDR3: TGTGCCAGCAGCCTCCAGCAGGGGGTTGTGGGAAAACTGTTTTTT. The full variable domain, its missing parts supplied by reference TRBV7-2 and TRBJ1-4, is GAGVSQSPSNKVTEKGKDVELRCDPISGHTALYWYRQSLGQGLEFLIYFQGNSAPDKSGLPSDRFSAERTGGSVSTLTIQRTQQEDSAVYLCASSLQQGVVGKLFFGSGTQLSVL.

Ten or more counts support this clonotype. This chain connects TRBV2 to TRBJ1-6; tentative D call: TRBD1 (5 bases). The germline V and J ends were trimmed by 3 bases and 7 bases, with 13 bases remaining between them. The CDR3 totals 15 residues. Germline CDR1 and CDR2: SNHLY and FYNNEI. The CDR3 region has the DNA TGTGCCAGCAGTGACGGGCAGGAGGGGAATTCACCCCTCCACTTT. Translating it yields CASSDGQEGNSPLHF.